Listed below are T cell receptor beta chains from one sample, sequenced in a study of T cells in localized non-small cell lung cancer. The table came from immunoSEQ multiplex PCR; TCRdb's copy has only in-frame clones and leaves some out. Counted here are around 83,000 clones, 80% occurring once; the ten biggest clones make up 15% to 20%. The sample consisted of PBMCs, taken before any cancer treatment. Receptors were obtained from a man aged 40 to 70 with stage II squamous cell lung carcinoma. The CDR3 runs from the conserved cysteine through the conserved F or W. Each record gives: V gene, clone size, J gene, D gene, CDR3 DNA, CDR3 protein. The D gene is left open where the match is weak. Size is stated for part of the rows, as once, few or many counts, or as a class when the clone is expanded.

v_gene: TRBV30
abundance: .
j_gene: TRBJ1-1
d_gene: .
CDR3nt: TGTGCCTGGAGTGTAACGGGGGGTACTGAAGCTTTCTTT
CDR3aa: CAWSVTGGTEAFF

v_gene: TRBV5-4
abundance: .
j_gene: TRBJ1-6
d_gene: .
CDR3nt: TGTGCCAGCAGCCTAATGGGGGGGAATTCACCCCTCCACTTT
CDR3aa: CASSLMGGNSPLHF

v_gene: TRBV9
abundance: .
j_gene: TRBJ2-3
d_gene: .
CDR3nt: TGTGCCAGCAGCGTAGCGCAGGGAGAGACAGATACGCAGTATTTT
CDR3aa: CASSVAQGETDTQYF

v_gene: TRBV28
abundance: .
j_gene: TRBJ2-3
d_gene: .
CDR3nt: TGTGCCAGCAGTTTAAACGGTGGCACAGATACGCAGTATTTT
CDR3aa: CASSLNGGTDTQYF

v_gene: TRBV6-4
abundance: .
j_gene: TRBJ2-1
d_gene: .
CDR3nt: TGTGCCATCAGTATGCGGAACAGCTCCAATGAGCAGTTCTTC
CDR3aa: CAISMRNSSNEQFF

v_gene: TRBV2
abundance: .
j_gene: TRBJ2-5
d_gene: TRBD1
CDR3nt: TGTGCCAGCAGAGCGGACAGGCGACAAGAGACCCAGTACTTC
CDR3aa: CASRADRRQETQYF

v_gene: TRBV7-2
abundance: .
j_gene: TRBJ2-3
d_gene: .
CDR3nt: TGTGCCAGCAGCCTTCGGGAGCCCGCCGTCGATACGCAGTATTTT
CDR3aa: CASSLREPAVDTQYF

v_gene: TRBV7-8
abundance: .
j_gene: TRBJ2-6
d_gene: TRBD1
CDR3nt: TGTGCCAGCAGCTCGGGGACAGACTCTGGGGCCAACGTCCTGACTTTC
CDR3aa: CASSSGTDSGANVLTF

v_gene: TRBV6-5
abundance: .
j_gene: TRBJ2-3
d_gene: .
CDR3nt: TGTGCCAGCAGTTACTACAGGGGAGGGTTGCAGTATTTT
CDR3aa: CASSYYRGGLQYF

v_gene: TRBV7-2
abundance: .
j_gene: TRBJ1-1
d_gene: .
CDR3nt: TGTGCCAGCAGCTCAGGTGGAGGCATGAACACTGAAGCTTTCTTT
CDR3aa: CASSSGGGMNTEAFF

v_gene: TRBV5-1
abundance: .
j_gene: TRBJ2-5
d_gene: .
CDR3nt: TGCGCCAGCAGCTTGGAAAGCTTGGAGGAGACCCAGTACTTC
CDR3aa: CASSLESLEETQYF

v_gene: TRBV18
abundance: .
j_gene: TRBJ2-3
d_gene: .
CDR3nt: TGTGCCAGCTCAACCTATGGGGAAGGGACAGATACGCAGTATTTT
CDR3aa: CASSTYGEGTDTQYF

v_gene: TRBV14
abundance: .
j_gene: TRBJ1-4
d_gene: .
CDR3nt: TGTGCCAGCAGCCAAGGAGGCGGGGGTTGGGGTGAAAAACTGTTTTTT
CDR3aa: CASSQGGGGWGEKLFF

v_gene: TRBV15
abundance: .
j_gene: TRBJ2-7
d_gene: TRBD1
CDR3nt: TGTGCCACCAGCGAAGGGACAGGGGAGTCCTACGAGCAGTACTTC
CDR3aa: CATSEGTGESYEQYF

v_gene: TRBV5-5
abundance: few
j_gene: TRBJ2-2
d_gene: .
CDR3nt: TGTGCCAGCAGACACAGTGGCGGGGAGCTGTTTTTT
CDR3aa: CASRHSGGELFF